Listed below are T cell receptor beta chains from one sample, sequenced in a study of cytomegalovirus exposure and HLA in healthy donors. Repertoires were generated with immunoSEQ multiplex PCR, while TCRdb's copy carries only in-frame clones and drops some. The sample yields roughly 180,000 clones, about 80% seen once. The sequenced sample was PBMCs. The receptors were gathered from a young woman in good health and CMV-seropositive. Each CDR3 is given with its conserved first and last residue. Each record gives: clone size, J gene, V gene, D gene, CDR3 DNA, CDR3 protein. D genes are given only for firm matches. Expanded clones get a size class; other rows say once, few or many, or leave the size out.

-	TRBJ1-2	TRBV5-4	TRBD1	TGTGCCAGCAGCTTGAACAGGGGAATGGGTGGCTACACCTTC	CASSLNRGMGGYTF
once	TRBJ2-6	TRBV10-2	TRBD1	TGCGCCAGTGGGACCAGCAGGGGGTTCTCTGGGGCCAACGTCCTGACTTTC	CASGTSRGFSGANVLTF
-	TRBJ2-7	TRBV4-1	TRBD1	TGCGCCAGCAGCCAGAGACAGGGAACCACCTACGAGCAGTACTTC	CASSQRQGTTYEQYF
-	TRBJ2-1	TRBV10-3	-	TGTGCCATCACCGCGAGACAGGATGCCTACAATGAGCAGTTCTTC	CAITARQDAYNEQFF
-	TRBJ1-2	TRBV5-1	-	TGCGCCAGCAGCTTGGATGAGGCGGGTAACTATGGCTACACCTTC	CASSLDEAGNYGYTF
-	TRBJ1-1	TRBV7-6	-	TGTGCCAGCAGCTCTGGACAGTCGAACACTGAAGCTTTCTTT	CASSSGQSNTEAFF
-	TRBJ2-7	TRBV6-6	TRBD1	TGTGCCAGCAGCCGTGGACAGGGGATCTACGAGCAGTACTTC	CASSRGQGIYEQYF
-	TRBJ1-6	TRBV5-6	TRBD1	TGTGCCAGCAGCTTCCGGGACAGAAATTCACCCCTCCACTTT	CASSFRDRNSPLHF
few	TRBJ2-2	TRBV6-4	-	TGTGCCAGCAGGACTACTGTGTCCACCGGGGAGCTGTTTTTT	CASRTTVSTGELFF
-	TRBJ2-3	TRBV6-9	TRBD2	TGTGCCAGCAGTTCGGGGACTAGCGGGGGAGTGGGTACGCAGTATTTT	CASSSGTSGGVGTQYF
-	TRBJ1-1	TRBV7-9	-	TGTGCCAGCAGCCCAAAGGCAGGGAACACTGAAGCTTTCTTT	CASSPKAGNTEAFF
once	TRBJ1-6	TRBV6-5	-	TGTGCCAGCAGTTACGGTCTGCCGGTGAGGGCCCTCCACTTT	CASSYGLPVRALHF
-	TRBJ1-3	TRBV6-1	-	TGTGCCAGCAGTGTGGTGACAGGCTCTGGAAACACCATATATTTT	CASSVVTGSGNTIYF
-	TRBJ2-2	TRBV12-5	-	TGTGCTAGTGGTTTGGCACTCTCCACCGGGGAGCTGTTTTTT	CASGLALSTGELFF
-	TRBJ1-2	TRBV29-1	TRBD1	TGCAGCGTTGGGATTGGTTTTACCCCAGGGGGCAAGTACTATGGCTACACCTTC	CSVGIGFTPGGKYYGYTF
-	TRBJ2-1	TRBV5-6	TRBD2	TGTGCCAGCAGCTCCGGACTAGCAATCTACAATGAGCAGTTCTTC	CASSSGLAIYNEQFF
-	TRBJ1-2	TRBV28	-	TGTGCCAGCAGCCCCGGGACTTGGGGCTACACCTTC	CASSPGTWGYTF
-	TRBJ2-3	TRBV7-9	TRBD2	TGTGCCAGCAGCAAAATAGCGGGGAACACAGATACGCAGTATTTT	CASSKIAGNTDTQYF
-	TRBJ1-2	TRBV2	-	TGTGCCAGCGAGCCAGACAGGAGGATAAGTGGTGGCTACACCTTC	CASEPDRRISGGYTF
-	TRBJ2-3	TRBV6-4	TRBD1	TGTGCCAGCAGTGAAGGACAGGGCGCAGATACGCAGTATTTT	CASSEGQGADTQYF
-	TRBJ2-1	TRBV15	-	TGTGCCACCAGCAGACCCACCGACAGGCCCCACAATGAGCAGTTCTTC	CATSRPTDRPHNEQFF
-	TRBJ2-7	TRBV27	TRBD1	TGTGCCAGCAGTTTCTCAGGACAGGGGATCTACGAGCAGTACTTC	CASSFSGQGIYEQYF
-	TRBJ1-1	TRBV7-9	TRBD1	TGTTCCAGCAGCCCTGCGGGACAGGCTCAGAACACTGAAGCTTTCTTT	CSSSPAGQAQNTEAFF
-	TRBJ2-5	TRBV14	TRBD2	TGTGCCAGCAGCCCCCCGCGGGGGGGAACGGAGACCCAGTACTTC	CASSPPRGGTETQYF